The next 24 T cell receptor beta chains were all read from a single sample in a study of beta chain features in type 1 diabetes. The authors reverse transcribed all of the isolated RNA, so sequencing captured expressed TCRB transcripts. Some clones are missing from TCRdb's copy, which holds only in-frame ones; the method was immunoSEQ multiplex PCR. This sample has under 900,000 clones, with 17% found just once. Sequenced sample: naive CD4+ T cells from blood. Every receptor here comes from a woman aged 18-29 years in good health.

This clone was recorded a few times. This chain's CDR3 is CASSSASGISNIQYF. The DNA for the CDR3 is TGTGCCAGCAGCTCAGCGAGTGGGATTTCAAACATTCAGTACTTC. This sequence joins TRBV7-2 and TRBJ2-4; no reliable D call. The CDR3 is 15 residues long. V shed 4 bases and J shed 6 bases, with 16 bases lying between them. Germline V lookup: CDR1 SGHTA, CDR2 FQGNSA. The whole variable domain, filled in from reference TRBV7-2 and TRBJ2-4, reads GAGVSQSPSNKVTEKGKDVELRCDPISGHTALYWYRQSLGQGLEFLIYFQGNSAPDKSGLPSDRFSAERTGGSVSTLTIQRTQQEDSAVYLCASSSASGISNIQYFGAGTRLSVL.

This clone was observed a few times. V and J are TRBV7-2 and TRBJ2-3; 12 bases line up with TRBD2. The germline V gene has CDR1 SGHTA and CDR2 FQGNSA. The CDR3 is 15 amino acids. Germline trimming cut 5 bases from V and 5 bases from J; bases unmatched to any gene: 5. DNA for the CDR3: TGTGCCAGCAGCCCGACTAGCGGGGGACAAGATACGCAGTATTTT. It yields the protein CASSPTSGGQDTQYF.

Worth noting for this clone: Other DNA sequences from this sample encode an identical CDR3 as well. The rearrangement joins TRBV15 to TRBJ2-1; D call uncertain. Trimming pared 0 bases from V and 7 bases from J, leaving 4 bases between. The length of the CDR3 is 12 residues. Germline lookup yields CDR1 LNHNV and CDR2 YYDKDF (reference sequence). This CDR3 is CATSRDRNEQFF. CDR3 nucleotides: TGTGCCACCAGCAGAGATCGTAATGAGCAGTTCTTC.

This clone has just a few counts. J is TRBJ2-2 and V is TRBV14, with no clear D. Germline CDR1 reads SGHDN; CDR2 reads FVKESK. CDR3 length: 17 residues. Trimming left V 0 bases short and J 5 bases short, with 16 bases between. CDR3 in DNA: TGTGCCAGCAGCCAAGATGATTGGGGTGTAGGAACCGGGGAGCTGTTTTTT. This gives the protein CASSQDDWGVGTGELFF. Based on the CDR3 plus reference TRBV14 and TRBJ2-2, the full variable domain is EAGVTQFPSHSVIEKGQTVTLRCDPISGHDNLYWYRRVMGKEIKFLLHFVKESKQDESGMPNNRFLAERTGGTYSTLKVQPAELEDSGVYFCASSQDDWGVGTGELFFGEGSRLTVL.

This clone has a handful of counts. The chain's CDR3 is CASSYGTQNTEAFF. The DNA for the CDR3 is TGTGCCAGCAGCTATGGGACACAGAACACTGAAGCTTTCTTT. The rearrangement links TRBV7-2 to TRBJ1-1; weak D call: TRBD1 (6 bases). The CDR3 extends over 14 amino acids. With 4 bases removed from V and 1 base from J, the gap between germline ends came to 10 bases. Per germline, CDR1 SGHTA and CDR2 FQGNSA. Drawing the rest from reference TRBV7-2 and TRBJ1-1, the complete variable domain is GAGVSQSPSNKVTEKGKDVELRCDPISGHTALYWYRQSLGQGLEFLIYFQGNSAPDKSGLPSDRFSAERTGGSVSTLTIQRTQQEDSAVYLCASSYGTQNTEAFFGQGTRLTVV.

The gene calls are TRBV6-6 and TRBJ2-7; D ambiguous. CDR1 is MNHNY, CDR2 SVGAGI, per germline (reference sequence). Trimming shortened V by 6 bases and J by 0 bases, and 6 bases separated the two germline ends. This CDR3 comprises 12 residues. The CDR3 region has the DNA TGTGCCAGCAGCTTTAGCTCCTACGAGCAGTACTTC. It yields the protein CASSFSSYEQYF.

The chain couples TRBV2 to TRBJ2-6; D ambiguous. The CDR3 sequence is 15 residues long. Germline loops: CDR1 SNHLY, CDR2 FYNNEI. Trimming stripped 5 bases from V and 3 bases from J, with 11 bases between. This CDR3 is CASSNLGVGANVLTF. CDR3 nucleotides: TGTGCCAGCAGTAACTTAGGAGTTGGGGCCAACGTCCTGACTTTC.

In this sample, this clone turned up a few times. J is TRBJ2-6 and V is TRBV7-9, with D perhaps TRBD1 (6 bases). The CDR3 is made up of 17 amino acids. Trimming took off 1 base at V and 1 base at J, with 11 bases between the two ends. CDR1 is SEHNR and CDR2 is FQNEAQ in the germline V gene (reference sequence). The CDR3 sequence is CASSLEVGGSGANVLTF. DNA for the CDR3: TGTGCCAGCAGCTTAGAAGTAGGGGGATCTGGGGCCAACGTCCTGACTTTC.

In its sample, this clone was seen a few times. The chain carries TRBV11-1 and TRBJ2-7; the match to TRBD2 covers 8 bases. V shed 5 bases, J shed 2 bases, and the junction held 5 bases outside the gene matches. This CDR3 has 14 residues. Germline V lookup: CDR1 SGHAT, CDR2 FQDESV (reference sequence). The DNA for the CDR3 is TGTGCCAGCAGCGTTACTAGCGGTACCTACGAGCAGTACTTC. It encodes CASSVTSGTYEQYF.

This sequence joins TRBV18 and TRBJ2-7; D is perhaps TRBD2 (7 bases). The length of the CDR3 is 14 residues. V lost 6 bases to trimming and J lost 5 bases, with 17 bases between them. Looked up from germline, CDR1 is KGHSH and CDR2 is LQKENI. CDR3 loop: CASSPATGGHEQYF. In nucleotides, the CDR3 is TGTGCCAGCTCCCCCGCCACGGGGGGCCACGAGCAGTACTTC.

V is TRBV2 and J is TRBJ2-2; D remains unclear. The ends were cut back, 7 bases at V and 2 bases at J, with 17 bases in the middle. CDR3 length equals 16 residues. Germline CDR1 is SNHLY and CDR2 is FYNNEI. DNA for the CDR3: TGTGCCAGCACGGGCCACCGGACCTCCAACACCGGGGAGCTGTTTTTT. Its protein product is CASTGHRTSNTGELFF.

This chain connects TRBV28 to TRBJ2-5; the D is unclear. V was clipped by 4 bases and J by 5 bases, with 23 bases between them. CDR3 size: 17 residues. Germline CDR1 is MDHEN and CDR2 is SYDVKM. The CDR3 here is CASSSMRSSLVYETQYF. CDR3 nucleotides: TGTGCCAGCAGTTCCATGAGGTCGAGTTTGGTGTATGAGACCCAGTACTTC.

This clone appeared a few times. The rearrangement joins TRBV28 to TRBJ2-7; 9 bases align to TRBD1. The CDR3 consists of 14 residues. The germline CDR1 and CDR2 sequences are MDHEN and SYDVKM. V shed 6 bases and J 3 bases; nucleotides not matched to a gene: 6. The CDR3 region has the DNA TGTGCCAGCAGCCCCGGGACAGGGTACTACGAGCAGTACTTC. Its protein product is CASSPGTGYYEQYF.

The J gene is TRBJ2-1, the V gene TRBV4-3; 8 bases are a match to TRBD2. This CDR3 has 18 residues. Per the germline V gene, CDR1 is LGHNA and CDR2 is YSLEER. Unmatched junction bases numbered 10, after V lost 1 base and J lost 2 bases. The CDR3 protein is CASSQVGPSGSTYNEQFF. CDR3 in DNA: TGCGCCAGCAGCCAAGTAGGACCGAGCGGGAGTACCTACAATGAGCAGTTCTTC.

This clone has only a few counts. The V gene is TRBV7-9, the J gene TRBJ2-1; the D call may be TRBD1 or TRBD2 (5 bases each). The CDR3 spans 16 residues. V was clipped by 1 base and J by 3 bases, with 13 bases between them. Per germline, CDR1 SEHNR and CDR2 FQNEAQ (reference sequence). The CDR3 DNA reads TGTGCCAGCAGCTTAGTAGGGAAGAGGGGCTACAATGAGCAGTTCTTC. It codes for CASSLVGKRGYNEQFF. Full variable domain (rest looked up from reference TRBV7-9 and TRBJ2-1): DTGVSQNPRHKITKRGQNVTFRCDPISEHNRLYWYRQTLGQGPEFLTYFQNEAQLEKSRLLSDRFSAERPKGSFSTLEIQRTEQGDSAMYLCASSLVGKRGYNEQFFGPGTRLTVL.

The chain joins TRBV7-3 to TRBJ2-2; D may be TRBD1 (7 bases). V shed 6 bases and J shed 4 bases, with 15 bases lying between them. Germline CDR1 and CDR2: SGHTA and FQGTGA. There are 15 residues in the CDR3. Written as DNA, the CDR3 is TGTGCCAGCAGTCGGACAGGAGGGGTCACCGGGGAGCTGTTTTTT. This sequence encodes CASSRTGGVTGELFF.

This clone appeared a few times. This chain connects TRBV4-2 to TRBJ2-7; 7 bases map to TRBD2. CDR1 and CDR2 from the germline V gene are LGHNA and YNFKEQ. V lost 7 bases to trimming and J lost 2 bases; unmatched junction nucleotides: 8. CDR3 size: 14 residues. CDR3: CASKSEAGPYEQYF. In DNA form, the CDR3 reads TGTGCCAGCAAGTCCGAAGCGGGGCCCTACGAGCAGTACTTC.

The DNA of the CDR3 is TGTGCCAGCAGCTTAGACCGGTCGGGGCAGTTCTTC. This encodes CASSLDRSGQFF. The rearrangement links TRBV11-2 to TRBJ2-1; D is unclear. Germline V gene data show CDR1 as SGHAT and CDR2 as FQNNGV. The CDR3 sequence is 12 residues long. Deletions cut 0 bases from V and 12 bases from J, with 9 bases between.

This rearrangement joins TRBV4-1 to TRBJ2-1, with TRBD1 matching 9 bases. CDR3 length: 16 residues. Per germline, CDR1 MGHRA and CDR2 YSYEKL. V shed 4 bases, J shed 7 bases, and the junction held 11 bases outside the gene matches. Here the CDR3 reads CASSPSRTGAKNEQFF. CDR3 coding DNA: TGCGCCAGCAGCCCGTCGCGGACAGGGGCTAAAAATGAGCAGTTCTTC.

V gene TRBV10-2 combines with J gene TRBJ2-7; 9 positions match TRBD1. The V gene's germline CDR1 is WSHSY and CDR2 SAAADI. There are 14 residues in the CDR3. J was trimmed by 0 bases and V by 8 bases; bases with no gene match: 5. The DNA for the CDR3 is TGCGCCAGCCGACGACAGGGGGACTCCTACGAGCAGTACTTC. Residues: CASRRQGDSYEQYF.

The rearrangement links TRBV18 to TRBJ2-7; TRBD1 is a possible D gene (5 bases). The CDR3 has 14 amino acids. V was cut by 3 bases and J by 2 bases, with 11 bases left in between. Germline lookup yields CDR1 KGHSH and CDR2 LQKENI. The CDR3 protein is CASSPPGYTYEQYF. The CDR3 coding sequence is TGTGCCAGCTCACCCCCAGGGTATACCTACGAGCAGTACTTC. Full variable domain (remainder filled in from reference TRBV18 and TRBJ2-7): NAGVMQNPRHLVRRRGQEARLRCSPMKGHSHVYWYRQLPEEGLKFMVYLQKENIIDESGMPKERFSAEFPKEGPSILRIQQVVRGDSAAYFCASSPPGYTYEQYFGPGTRLTVT.

The CDR3 loop reads CASSLSTGNYGYTF. CDR3 in DNA: TGTGCCAGCAGTTTATCGACAGGCAACTATGGCTACACCTTC. V and J are TRBV28 and TRBJ1-2; tentatively, D is TRBD1 (6 bases). Per the germline V gene, CDR1 is MDHEN and CDR2 is SYDVKM. Trimming left V 1 base short and J 2 bases short, with 8 bases between. The CDR3 contains 14 residues.

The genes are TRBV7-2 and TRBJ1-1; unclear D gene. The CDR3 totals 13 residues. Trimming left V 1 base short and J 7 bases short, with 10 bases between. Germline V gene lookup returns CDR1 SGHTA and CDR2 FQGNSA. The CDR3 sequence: CASSLVRVSEAFF. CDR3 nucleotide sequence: TGTGCCAGCAGCTTAGTGCGGGTCAGTGAAGCTTTCTTT. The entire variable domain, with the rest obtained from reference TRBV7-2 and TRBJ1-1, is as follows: GAGVSQSPSNKVTEKGKDVELRCDPISGHTALYWYRQSLGQGLEFLIYFQGNSAPDKSGLPSDRFSAERTGGSVSTLTIQRTQQEDSAVYLCASSLVRVSEAFFGQGTRLTVV.

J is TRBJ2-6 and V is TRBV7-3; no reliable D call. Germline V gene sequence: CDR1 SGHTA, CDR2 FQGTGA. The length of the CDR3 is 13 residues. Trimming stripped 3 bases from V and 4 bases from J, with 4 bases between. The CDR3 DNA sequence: TGTGCCAGCAGCTTCGCCGGGGCCAACGTCCTGACTTTC. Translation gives CASSFAGANVLTF. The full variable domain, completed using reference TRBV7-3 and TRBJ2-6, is GAGVSQTPSNKVTEKGKYVELRCDPISGHTALYWYRQSLGQGPEFLIYFQGTGAADDSGLPNDRFFAVRPEGSVSTLKIQRTERGDSAVYLCASSFAGANVLTFGAGSRLTVL.